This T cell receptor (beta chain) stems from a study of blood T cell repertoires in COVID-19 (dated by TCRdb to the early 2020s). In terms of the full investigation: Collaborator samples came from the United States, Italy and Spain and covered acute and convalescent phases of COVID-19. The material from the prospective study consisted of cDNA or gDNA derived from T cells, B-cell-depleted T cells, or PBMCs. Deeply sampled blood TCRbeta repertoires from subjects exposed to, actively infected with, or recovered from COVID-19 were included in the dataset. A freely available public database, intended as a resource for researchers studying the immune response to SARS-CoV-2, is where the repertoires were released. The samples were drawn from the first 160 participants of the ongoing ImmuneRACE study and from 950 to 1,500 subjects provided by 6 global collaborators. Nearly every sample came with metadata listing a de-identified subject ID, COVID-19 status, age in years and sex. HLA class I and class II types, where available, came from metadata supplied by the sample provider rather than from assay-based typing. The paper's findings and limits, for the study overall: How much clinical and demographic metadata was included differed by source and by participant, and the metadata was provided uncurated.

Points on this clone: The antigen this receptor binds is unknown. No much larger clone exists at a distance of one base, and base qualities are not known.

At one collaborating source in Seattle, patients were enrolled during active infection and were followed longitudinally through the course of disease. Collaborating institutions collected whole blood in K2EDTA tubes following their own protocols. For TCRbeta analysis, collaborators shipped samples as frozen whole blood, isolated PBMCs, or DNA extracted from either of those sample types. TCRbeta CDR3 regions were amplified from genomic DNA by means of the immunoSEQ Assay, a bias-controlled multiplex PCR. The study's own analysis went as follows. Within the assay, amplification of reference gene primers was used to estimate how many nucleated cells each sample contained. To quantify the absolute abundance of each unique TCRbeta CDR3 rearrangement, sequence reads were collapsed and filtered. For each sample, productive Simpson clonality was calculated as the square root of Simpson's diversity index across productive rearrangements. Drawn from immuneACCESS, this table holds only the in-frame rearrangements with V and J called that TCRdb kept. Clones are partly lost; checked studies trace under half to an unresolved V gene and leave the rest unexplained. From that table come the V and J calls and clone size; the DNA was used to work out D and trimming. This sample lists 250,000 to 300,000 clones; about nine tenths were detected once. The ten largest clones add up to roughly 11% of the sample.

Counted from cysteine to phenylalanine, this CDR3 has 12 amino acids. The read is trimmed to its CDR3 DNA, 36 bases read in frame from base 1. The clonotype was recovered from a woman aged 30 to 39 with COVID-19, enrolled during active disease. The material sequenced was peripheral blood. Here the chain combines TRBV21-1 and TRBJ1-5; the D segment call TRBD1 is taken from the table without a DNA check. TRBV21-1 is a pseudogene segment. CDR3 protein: CASTAGVQPQHF. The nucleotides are TGTGCCAGCACCGCAGGGGTTCAGCCCCAGCATTTT.